These 23 T cell receptor beta chains share one sample of origin, sequenced in a study of shared clonotypes between healthy human individuals. The data were produced by immunoSEQ multiplex PCR, yet TCRdb's version contains in-frame clones alone and is incomplete. This table has 800,000 to 1,200,000 clones, about 80% appearing once. The sequenced sample was memory CD4+ T cells from PBMCs. The subset: CD45RA-negative fraction. The receptors stem from a man in his late teens or twenties in good health. Some clones in this sample may be carry-over from other donors' samples.

In this sample, this clone turned up once. The chain employs TRBV6-6 and TRBJ1-1; D is uncertain. This CDR3 comprises 11 residues. Germline V gene data show CDR1 as MNHNY and CDR2 as SVGAGI (reference sequence). Trimming removed 3 bases from V and 3 bases from J, with 2 bases in between. In DNA form, the CDR3 reads TGTGCCAGCAGTTATGACACTGAAGCTTTCTTT. Its translation is CASSYDTEAFF.

This clone has a count of ten or more. The chain recombines TRBV5-4 with TRBJ2-3; 7 positions match TRBD2. The germline gives CDR1 SGHNT, CDR2 YYREEE (reference sequence). The CDR3 has 14 residues. With V trimmed by 3 bases and J by 1 base, 2 bases remained unmatched. For the CDR3, the DNA is TGTGCCAGCAGCTCGACTAGCCGCACAGATACGCAGTATTTT. Its translation: CASSSTSRTDTQYF.

The chain joins TRBV5-6 to TRBJ2-7, with D possibly matching TRBD2 (6 bases). Trimming left V 2 bases short and J 4 bases short, with 16 bases between. The CDR3 length is 15 residues. CDR1 is SGHDT and CDR2 is YYEEEE in the germline V gene. The CDR3 bases are TGTGCCAGCAGCTTCCCCGGAGGGCTGTTGTACGAGCAGTACTTC. It translates to CASSFPGGLLYEQYF.

This clone was observed a single time. V and J are TRBV5-4 and TRBJ2-5; 11 bases align to TRBD2. The trim removed 4 bases at V and 3 bases at J, leaving 5 bases unmatched. The CDR3 has 15 residues. Germline V gives CDR1 SGHNT, CDR2 YYREEE (reference sequence). In DNA, the CDR3 is TGTGCCAGCAGCGCCGGGACTAGCGGAAAAGAGACCCAGTACTTC. Translation: CASSAGTSGKETQYF.

The chain recombines TRBV19 with TRBJ1-2; 9 bases fit TRBD1. Germline V gene lookup returns CDR1 LNHDA and CDR2 SQIVND (reference sequence). Unmatched junction bases numbered 8, after V lost 5 bases and J lost 1 base. The CDR3 is made up of 16 amino acids. CDR3 protein: CASSLTGTGRNYGYTF. CDR3 in DNA: TGTGCCAGTAGTCTCACCGGGACAGGGCGTAACTATGGCTACACCTTC.

Written as DNA, the CDR3 is TGTGCCAGCAGCTTAGCCCTACCCCTAGCGGGAGTCTCTGGGGCCAACGTCCTGACTTTC. Protein sequence: CASSLALPLAGVSGANVLTF. The chain is built from TRBV7-2 and TRBJ2-6; 10 nucleotides line up with TRBD2. CDR3 length: 20 amino acids. The germline gives CDR1 SGHTA, CDR2 FQGNSA. The V gene end was trimmed by 0 bases and the J gene end by 0 bases; junction bases not matched to a gene: 8. Together with reference TRBV7-2 and TRBJ2-6, the CDR3 gives the full variable domain: GAGVSQSPSNKVTEKGKDVELRCDPISGHTALYWYRQSLGQGLEFLIYFQGNSAPDKSGLPSDRFSAERTGGSVSTLTIQRTQQEDSAVYLCASSLALPLAGVSGANVLTFGAGSRLTVL.

The rearrangement uses TRBV27 and TRBJ1-1; TRBD1 matches at 9 bases. The CDR3 has 16 residues. CDR1 is MNHEY and CDR2 is SMNVEV in the germline V gene (reference sequence). V was clipped by 6 bases and J by 3 bases; unmatched bases: 11. DNA of the CDR3: TGTGCCAGCAGCCCGGGACAGGGTTTAGGGCACACTGAAGCTTTCTTT. Its translation: CASSPGQGLGHTEAFF.

The chain carries TRBV28 and TRBJ2-1, with TRBD1 identical over 7 bases. J gave up 4 bases and V 0 bases, and 3 bases lay outside the gene matches. Germline CDR1 is MDHEN and CDR2 is SYDVKM. The CDR3 loop spans 15 amino acids. CDR3 in amino acids: CASSLWAGGYNEQFF. DNA for the CDR3: TGTGCCAGCAGTTTATGGGCAGGGGGTTACAATGAGCAGTTCTTC.

This chain connects TRBV5-5 to TRBJ1-2; D call uncertain. Germline V lookup: CDR1 SGHKS, CDR2 YYEKEE (reference sequence). The CDR3 runs to 12 residues. The V gene lost 4 bases and the J gene lost 8 bases, with 12 bases spanning the gap. CDR3 sequence: CASSLLGQGYTF. CDR3 nucleotides: TGTGCCAGCAGCCTCTTGGGCCAAGGCTACACCTTC. Supplemented by reference TRBV5-5 and TRBJ1-2, the full variable domain reads DAGVTQSPTHLIKTRGQQVTLRCSPISGHKSVSWYQQVLGQGPQFIFQYYEKEERGRGNFPDRFSARQFPNYSSELNVNALLLGDSALYLCASSLLGQGYTFGSGTRLTVV.

The CDR3 DNA follows: TGTGCCCAGCAGACAGACGTTAGCACAGATACGCAGTATTTT. Amino acids: CAQQTDVSTDTQYF. The chain couples TRBV7-3 to TRBJ2-3; tentative D call: TRBD1 (5 bases). This CDR3 is built from 14 residues. With 11 bases removed from V and 0 bases from J, the gap between germline ends came to 15 bases. The germline gives CDR1 SGHTA, CDR2 FQGTGA.

This clone was detected only a few times. The chain is built from TRBV27 and TRBJ1-2, with no clear D. Germline V lookup: CDR1 MNHEY, CDR2 SMNVEV (reference sequence). The ends were cut back, 3 bases at V and 2 bases at J, with 7 bases in the middle. The length of the CDR3 is 13 residues. CDR3 in DNA: TGTGCCAGCAGTTTCGCCCTCAACTATGGCTACACCTTC. This codes for CASSFALNYGYTF.

The V call is TRBV7-9, the J call TRBJ2-3; 8 bases align to TRBD2. This CDR3 region has 16 residues. The V and J ends lost 4 bases and 4 bases, in that order; junction bases with no gene match: 10. Germline assignment: CDR1 SEHNR and CDR2 FQNEAQ (reference sequence). In DNA, the CDR3 is TGTGCCAGCAGCTCGCCGGGAGGGAGCTTCGCAGATACGCAGTATTTT. Protein sequence: CASSSPGGSFADTQYF.

This clone was seen a few times. The chain uses TRBV4-2 and TRBJ1-1; D is perhaps TRBD1 (6 bases). Germline CDR1 is LGHNA and CDR2 is YNFKEQ. This CDR3 spans 16 amino acids. V was clipped by 1 base and J by 5 bases, with 17 bases between them. In DNA, the CDR3 is TGTGCCAGCAGCCAAGGGCTAAAACAGGGCGGGACTGAAGCTTTCTTT. It is translated as CASSQGLKQGGTEAFF.

V and J are TRBV6-5 and TRBJ1-2; D possibly corresponds to TRBD1 (6 bases). V was shortened by 3 bases and J by 6 bases, with 11 bases between the two germline ends. The CDR3 has 13 residues. Germline CDR1 is MNHEY and CDR2 is SVGAGI. CDR3 coding DNA: TGTGCCAGCAGTTATAGGGGGATTAATGGCTACACCTTC. Its protein is CASSYRGINGYTF.

Regarding this clone: Other nucleotide sequences from this sample produce the same CDR3. The genes are TRBV18 and TRBJ2-2, with D unresolved. Trimming left V 1 base short and J 8 bases short, with 5 bases between. This CDR3 is 12 amino acids long. From germline, CDR1 is KGHSH and CDR2 LQKENI. CDR3 sequence: CASSPRTGELFF. Here the CDR3 DNA reads TGTGCCAGCTCACCACGAACAGGGGAGCTGTTTTTT.

The V call is TRBV7-8, the J call TRBJ2-3; D unresolved. The germline V gene encodes CDR1 SGHVS and CDR2 FQNEAQ. Trimming removed 4 bases from V and 6 bases from J, with 8 bases in between. This CDR3 is 12 amino acids long. The DNA of the CDR3 is TGTGCCAGCAGCTCCAACCAGGATACGCAGTATTTT. It codes for CASSSNQDTQYF.

Within the sample, this clone is medium-sized. The chain has TRBV6-1 and TRBJ2-1; D is possibly TRBD2 (5 bases). This CDR3 spans 12 amino acids. Trimming shortened V by 7 bases and J by 8 bases, and 12 bases separated the two germline ends. CDR1 and CDR2 (germline): MNHNS, SASEGT. The CDR3 reads CASKLAFHEQFF. DNA of the CDR3: TGTGCCAGCAAGCTAGCTTTCCATGAGCAGTTCTTC.

The sample holds one count of this clone. The V call is TRBV7-9, the J call TRBJ1-2; 7 bases are shared with TRBD1. Trimming took 5 bases from V and 4 from J; bases not matched to a gene: 7. The CDR3 covers 14 residues. The germline V gene has CDR1 SEHNR and CDR2 FQNEAQ (reference sequence). CDR3 in DNA: TGTGCCAGCAGCCCAGACAGGGACGCCTATGGCTACACCTTC. Its protein is CASSPDRDAYGYTF.

This clone showed up just a few times. The rearrangement links TRBV7-2 to TRBJ2-2, with D possibly being TRBD1 or TRBD2 (6 bases each). The CDR3 contains 15 residues. V was trimmed by 5 bases and J by 9 bases, leaving 19 bases between them. Germline V lookup: CDR1 SGHTA, CDR2 FQGNSA. CDR3 region: CASSPGARQVWELFF. The CDR3 region has the DNA TGTGCCAGCAGCCCGGGGGCCCGCCAGGTTTGGGAGCTGTTTTTT.

This rearrangement joins TRBV9 to TRBJ1-5; D is uncertain. Germline V gives CDR1 SGDLS, CDR2 YYNGEE. The V end lost 4 bases, the J end lost 0 bases, and 11 bases lay between the germline ends. There are 15 residues in the CDR3. The CDR3 sequence: CASSRTDYSNQPQHF. The CDR3 DNA reads as TGTGCCAGCAGCAGAACAGATTATAGCAATCAGCCCCAGCATTTT.

This chain joins TRBV7-9 and TRBJ2-1, with D perhaps matching TRBD2 (5 bases). Per the germline V gene, CDR1 is SEHNR and CDR2 is FQNEAQ (reference sequence). The CDR3 totals 13 residues. V gave up 2 bases and J gave up 3 bases, with 5 bases separating them. CDR3 protein: CASSLTSYNEQFF. CDR3 bases: TGTGCCAGCAGCTTAACTAGCTACAATGAGCAGTTCTTC.

The genes are TRBV6-5 and TRBJ1-4; no clear D. V was trimmed by 0 bases and J by 3 bases, leaving 11 bases between them. There are 16 residues in the CDR3. Germline lookup yields CDR1 MNHEY and CDR2 SVGAGI. This CDR3 reads CASSYSGDWANEKLFF. Written as DNA, the CDR3 is TGTGCCAGCAGTTACTCTGGGGATTGGGCTAATGAAAAACTGTTTTTT.

This clone was found once. The V call is TRBV7-2, the J call TRBJ2-7; 8 bases align to TRBD2. The CDR3 is made up of 15 amino acids. The V gene end was trimmed by 3 bases and the J gene end by 3 bases; junction bases not matched to a gene: 7. Germline V CDR1 and CDR2: SGHTA, FQGNSA. CDR3 loop: CASSFYSGSGYEQYF. CDR3 sequence (DNA): TGTGCCAGCAGCTTTTACAGCGGGAGTGGCTACGAGCAGTACTTC.